The 30 T cell receptor beta chains below come from one sample, sequenced in a study of T cell responses to AZD1222 COVID-19 vaccine. Clones were sequenced by immunoSEQ multiplex PCR, and TCRdb holds only the in-frame ones, with some missing. The sample records some 140,000 clones, roughly 89% being singletons. The input for sequencing was peripheral blood, taken on day 0 of AZD1222 vaccination. These receptors all stem from an adult in good health.

The rearrangement joins TRBV7-2 to TRBJ2-5; 13 bases match TRBD2. Germline V gene lookup returns CDR1 SGHTA and CDR2 FQGNSA. V was pared by 5 bases and J by 5 bases, with 11 bases of the junction left unmatched. The CDR3 length is 17 residues. The CDR3 DNA follows: TGTGCCAGCAGCCACGGACTAGCGGGAGCGTGGTCGGAGACCCAGTACTTC. This translates into CASSHGLAGAWSETQYF.

The V call is TRBV3-1 (or the pseudogene TRBV3-2), the J call TRBJ2-7; D gene unclear. CDR1 and CDR2 (germline): LGHDT, YNNKEL (reference sequence). Between the trimmed V and J ends, which lost 0 bases and 2 bases, there was a span of 11 bases. There are 15 residues in the CDR3. The CDR3 DNA follows: TGTGCCAGCAGCCAAGAAGGTTGGCCGACCTACGAGCAGTACTTC. Protein sequence: CASSQEGWPTYEQYF.

V usage is TRBV14 and J usage is TRBJ2-1, with D possibly being TRBD2 (5 bases). The CDR3 has 14 residues. Germline V gene data show CDR1 as SGHDN and CDR2 as FVKESK. The ends were cut back, 3 bases at V and 5 bases at J, with 11 bases in the middle. CDR3 sequence: CASSQKRQNNEQFF. DNA of the CDR3: TGTGCCAGCAGCCAGAAGCGGCAAAACAATGAGCAGTTCTTC.

The chain carries TRBV28 and TRBJ2-2; D call uncertain. Per the germline V gene, CDR1 is MDHEN and CDR2 is SYDVKM. The CDR3 covers 15 residues. Trimming cost V 6 bases and J 1 base, with 12 bases left between them. CDR3 in amino acids: CASRPHGVNTGELFF. As DNA, the CDR3 is TGTGCCAGCAGGCCCCACGGTGTGAACACCGGGGAGCTGTTTTTT.

This chain connects TRBV29-1 to TRBJ1-2, with 8 bases aligning to TRBD1. The V gene's germline CDR1 is SQVTM and CDR2 ANQGSEA. CDR3 length: 15 residues. Trimming at V came to 6 bases and at J to 3 bases, leaving 12 bases not matched to a gene. The CDR3: CSVAGAGGKDYGYTF. The CDR3 region has the DNA TGCAGCGTCGCCGGGGCAGGGGGCAAGGACTATGGCTACACCTTC.

The V and J genes are TRBV28 and TRBJ1-1; D might be TRBD1 (5 bases). Trimming shortened V by 10 bases and J by 0 bases, and 12 bases separated the two germline ends. The CDR3 runs 13 residues. From germline, CDR1 is MDHEN and CDR2 SYDVKM. This chain's CDR3 is CAISRDLNTEAFF. DNA of the CDR3: TGTGCCATCAGCAGGGACCTGAACACTGAAGCTTTCTTT.

This sequence joins TRBV30 and TRBJ1-2; a possible D gene is TRBD1 (5 bases). Germline V gives CDR1 GTSNPN, CDR2 SVGIG (reference sequence). The CDR3 has 14 amino acids. Trimming cost V 3 bases and J 1 base, with 12 bases left between them. CDR3 protein: CAWSGTAINYGYTF. CDR3 sequence (DNA): TGTGCCTGGAGCGGGACTGCGATTAACTATGGCTACACCTTC.

V and J are TRBV7-2 and TRBJ2-1; D is perhaps TRBD1 (5 bases). The V and J ends lost 0 bases and 5 bases respectively, with 11 bases between them. Germline V gives CDR1 SGHTA, CDR2 FQGNSA. CDR3 length: 15 amino acids. CDR3 nucleotides: TGTGCCAGCAGCTTAGCGACAGAACCGAACAATGAGCAGTTCTTC. This translates into CASSLATEPNNEQFF.

This sequence joins TRBV7-3 and TRBJ1-1; D is unresolved. Germline lookup yields CDR1 SGHTA and CDR2 FQGTGA. The CDR3 contains 13 residues. Trimming stripped 2 bases from V and 0 bases from J, with 4 bases between. CDR3 protein: CASSLYLNTEAFF. As DNA, the CDR3 is TGTGCCAGCAGCTTATACCTGAACACTGAAGCTTTCTTT.

The chain joins TRBV30 to TRBJ2-2; a weak D match, TRBD2 (5 bases). Germline-derived CDR1 and CDR2 are GTSNPN and SVGIG (reference sequence). Trimming pared 3 bases from V and 7 bases from J, leaving 18 bases between. The CDR3 has 15 residues. The CDR3 DNA reads as TGTGCCTGGAGCTTAACCGGTAGGGCGGGCGGGGAGCTGTTTTTT. As protein: CAWSLTGRAGGELFF.

V gene TRBV6-2 or TRBV6-3 combines with J gene TRBJ2-7, with 7 bases fitting TRBD2. Germline loops: CDR1 MNHEY, CDR2 SVGEGT. The V and J ends lost 2 bases and 3 bases, in that order; junction bases with no gene match: 1. The CDR3 has 13 residues. The CDR3 region is CASSYRDYYEQYF. CDR3 in DNA: TGTGCCAGCAGTTACAGGGACTACTACGAGCAGTACTTC.

This chain links TRBV5-4 with TRBJ2-3, with a weak D call TRBD1 (5 bases). CDR3 length equals 15 residues. V dropped 2 bases and J dropped 3 bases, with 13 bases sitting between them. CDR1 SGHNT and CDR2 YYREEE come from the germline V gene (reference sequence). The DNA of the CDR3 is TGTGCCAGCAGCTTAGTGGGGCCCAGTACAGATACGCAGTATTTT. Residues: CASSLVGPSTDTQYF.

The rearrangement links TRBV6-2 or TRBV6-3 to TRBJ2-3; D gene ambiguous. With 0 bases removed from V and 2 bases from J, the gap between germline ends came to 12 bases. The CDR3 consists of 16 residues. The germline gives CDR1 MNHEY, CDR2 SVGEGT. CDR3 DNA: TGTGCCAGCAGTTACTCGCCTCCGCTCAACACAGATACGCAGTATTTT. Protein: CASSYSPPLNTDTQYF.

The chain links TRBV19 to TRBJ2-6; 10 bases are a match to TRBD1. The junction had 8 bases not matched to a gene; V was cut back by 3 bases and J by 0 bases. Germline CDR1 is LNHDA and CDR2 is SQIVND (reference sequence). The CDR3 is 19 residues long. The CDR3 coding sequence is TGTGCCAGTAGTATCGTTCGGGACAGGGGATTCTCTGGGGCCAACGTCCTGACTTTC. It is translated as CASSIVRDRGFSGANVLTF.

This chain joins TRBV15 and TRBJ2-1; 7 nucleotides align to TRBD1. This CDR3 comprises 14 residues. Unmatched junction bases numbered 8, after V lost 7 bases and J lost 5 bases. Germline CDR1 and CDR2: LNHNV and YYDKDF (reference sequence). In DNA, the CDR3 is TGTGCCACCACCGTAGACAGGGCCCACAATGAGCAGTTCTTC. It translates to CATTVDRAHNEQFF.

V gene TRBV7-9 combines with J gene TRBJ1-2; D is uncertain. This CDR3 spans 12 amino acids. Germline-derived CDR1 and CDR2 are SEHNR and FQNEAQ (reference sequence). The germline V and J ends were trimmed by 3 bases and 10 bases, with 12 bases remaining between them. The CDR3 loop reads CASSFNRQDYTF. In DNA, the CDR3 is TGTGCCAGCAGCTTTAATCGTCAGGACTACACCTTC.

The chain recombines TRBV7-8 with TRBJ2-7; possible D gene TRBD2, 6 bases. Germline V lookup: CDR1 SGHVS, CDR2 FQNEAQ. The V gene lost 5 bases and the J gene lost 2 bases, with 10 bases spanning the gap. The CDR3 consists of 13 residues. The CDR3 nucleotides read TGTGCCAGCAGCGTTAGGACTACCTACGAGCAGTACTTC. Protein: CASSVRTTYEQYF. The variable domain in full, with the rest retrieved from reference TRBV7-8 and TRBJ2-7, is GAGVSQSPRYKVAKRGQDVALRCDPISGHVSLFWYQQALGQGPEFLTYFQNEAQLDKSGLPSDRFFAERPEGSVSTLKIQRTQQEDSAVYLCASSVRTTYEQYFGPGTRLTVT.

The rearrangement joins TRBV7-2 to TRBJ2-7; TRBD2 matches at 9 bases. Germline V gene data show CDR1 as SGHTA and CDR2 as FQGNSA. The junction had 11 bases not matched to a gene; V was cut back by 5 bases and J by 0 bases. The CDR3 has 17 amino acids. CDR3 region: CASSLRSLAGRSYEQYF. CDR3 bases: TGTGCCAGCAGCCTTAGGTCTCTAGCGGGGCGCTCCTACGAGCAGTACTTC.

As DNA, the CDR3 is TGTGCCAGCAGCCTCATGGGGGACACCCCTGAAGCTTTCTTT. Amino acid sequence: CASSLMGDTPEAFF. The chain employs TRBV11-3 and TRBJ1-1; possible D gene TRBD1, 6 bases. The ends were cut back, 5 bases at V and 6 bases at J, with 16 bases in the middle. The CDR3 has 14 amino acids. In germline, CDR1 is SGHNT, CDR2 YENEEA.

This chain links TRBV5-6 with TRBJ2-7; 8 bases are a match to TRBD1. This CDR3 contains 14 residues. V trimming: 2 bases; J trimming: 7 bases; junction bases outside the gene matches: 8. Germline-derived CDR1 and CDR2 are SGHDT and YYEEEE. CDR3 nucleotides: TGTGCCAGCAGCTTCGGACAGGGCCTGTTAGAGCAGTACTTC. This gives the protein CASSFGQGLLEQYF.

The rearrangement joins TRBV5-4 to TRBJ1-3; TRBD1 is a possible D gene (6 bases). Trimming cost V 10 bases and J 4 bases, with 15 bases left between them. The CDR3 has 13 residues. Germline V gene sequence: CDR1 SGHNT, CDR2 YYREEE (reference sequence). This CDR3 is CAWGGQGGNTIYF. CDR3 nucleotide sequence: TGTGCCTGGGGGGGCCAAGGGGGAAACACCATATATTTT.

The gene calls are TRBV7-9 and TRBJ1-2, with D unclear. Germline assignment: CDR1 SEHNR and CDR2 FQNEAQ (reference sequence). There are 14 residues in the CDR3. Trimming removed 8 bases from V and 5 bases from J, with 18 bases in between. CDR3 DNA sequence: TGTGCCAGCTATCCCGCTCCGGGTGGGTATGGCTACACCTTC. It translates to CASYPAPGGYGYTF.

CDR3 sequence: CASSGDRSSSYNEQFF. The CDR3 DNA is TGTGCCAGCAGCGGGGACAGGTCCAGCTCCTACAATGAGCAGTTCTTC. The rearrangement uses TRBV7-9 and TRBJ2-1, with 8 positions matching TRBD1. The CDR3 runs 16 residues. J was trimmed by 0 bases and V by 5 bases; bases with no gene match: 6. CDR1 is SEHNR, CDR2 FQNEAQ, per germline (reference sequence).

This clone occurred a few times. The chain recombines TRBV19 with TRBJ1-1; 7 nucleotides match TRBD1. CDR3 length: 16 amino acids. Germline V gene data show CDR1 as LNHDA and CDR2 as SQIVND (reference sequence). Unmatched junction bases numbered 10, after V lost 6 bases and J lost 0 bases. Here the CDR3 DNA reads TGTGCCAGTAGAACAGGGGTATCCGTCCTGAACACTGAAGCTTTCTTT. Translated, it gives CASRTGVSVLNTEAFF.

The chain links TRBV4-3 to TRBJ2-1, with TRBD1 identical over 11 bases. J lost 7 bases, V lost 2 bases, and 10 bases had no gene match. This CDR3 is built from 17 residues. In germline, CDR1 is LGHNA, CDR2 YSLEER. This CDR3 is CASSQQYRDRGINEQFF. The DNA for the CDR3 is TGCGCCAGCAGCCAACAATACCGGGACAGGGGGATTAATGAGCAGTTCTTC.

The chain combines TRBV21-1 with TRBJ2-4. TRBV21-1 is flagged as a pseudogene. This CDR3 comprises 20 residues. The CDR3 DNA follows: TGTGCCAGCAGCAAAGAGGCTAACGGGACCCACGACCTGACCAAAAACATTCAGTACTTC. It yields the protein CASSKEANGTHDLTKNIQYF.

CDR3 loop: CASSKLAGWDGTQYF. CDR3 nucleotides: TGTGCCAGCAGCAAACTAGCGGGTTGGGATGGTACGCAGTATTTT. The V gene is TRBV7-8, the J gene TRBJ2-3; 9 nucleotides match TRBD2. V lost 5 bases, J lost 8 bases, and 11 bases stayed unmatched. Germline V gene data show CDR1 as SGHVS and CDR2 as FQNEAQ. The CDR3 has 15 residues.

The genes are TRBV6-1 and TRBJ2-5, with a possible D match to TRBD1 (6 bases). The V end was cut by 1 base, the J end by 6 bases, with 12 bases between. The CDR3 covers 14 residues. The germline CDR1 and CDR2 sequences are MNHNS and SASEGT. The CDR3 coding sequence is TGTGCCAGCAGTGAAGGGCAGGGGTATCAGACCCAGTACTTC. Its translation is CASSEGQGYQTQYF.

The chain uses TRBV24-1 and TRBJ2-4, with D perhaps matching TRBD1 or TRBD2 (5 bases each). The length of the CDR3 is 16 residues. Trimming cost V 2 bases and J 0 bases, with 10 bases left between them. Germline loops: CDR1 KGHDR, CDR2 SFDVKD. The CDR3 DNA is TGTGCCACCAGTGATTCATGGGGACCAGCCAAAAACATTCAGTACTTC. This translates into CATSDSWGPAKNIQYF.

The chain links TRBV6-4 to TRBJ1-4, with 7 bases that match TRBD1. Germline V gives CDR1 MRHNA, CDR2 SNTAGT. There are 14 residues in the CDR3. The junction had 4 bases not matched to a gene; V was cut back by 3 bases and J by 6 bases. The CDR3 protein is CASSETGTDEKLFF. Here the CDR3 DNA reads TGTGCCAGCAGTGAGACCGGGACAGATGAAAAACTGTTTTTT.